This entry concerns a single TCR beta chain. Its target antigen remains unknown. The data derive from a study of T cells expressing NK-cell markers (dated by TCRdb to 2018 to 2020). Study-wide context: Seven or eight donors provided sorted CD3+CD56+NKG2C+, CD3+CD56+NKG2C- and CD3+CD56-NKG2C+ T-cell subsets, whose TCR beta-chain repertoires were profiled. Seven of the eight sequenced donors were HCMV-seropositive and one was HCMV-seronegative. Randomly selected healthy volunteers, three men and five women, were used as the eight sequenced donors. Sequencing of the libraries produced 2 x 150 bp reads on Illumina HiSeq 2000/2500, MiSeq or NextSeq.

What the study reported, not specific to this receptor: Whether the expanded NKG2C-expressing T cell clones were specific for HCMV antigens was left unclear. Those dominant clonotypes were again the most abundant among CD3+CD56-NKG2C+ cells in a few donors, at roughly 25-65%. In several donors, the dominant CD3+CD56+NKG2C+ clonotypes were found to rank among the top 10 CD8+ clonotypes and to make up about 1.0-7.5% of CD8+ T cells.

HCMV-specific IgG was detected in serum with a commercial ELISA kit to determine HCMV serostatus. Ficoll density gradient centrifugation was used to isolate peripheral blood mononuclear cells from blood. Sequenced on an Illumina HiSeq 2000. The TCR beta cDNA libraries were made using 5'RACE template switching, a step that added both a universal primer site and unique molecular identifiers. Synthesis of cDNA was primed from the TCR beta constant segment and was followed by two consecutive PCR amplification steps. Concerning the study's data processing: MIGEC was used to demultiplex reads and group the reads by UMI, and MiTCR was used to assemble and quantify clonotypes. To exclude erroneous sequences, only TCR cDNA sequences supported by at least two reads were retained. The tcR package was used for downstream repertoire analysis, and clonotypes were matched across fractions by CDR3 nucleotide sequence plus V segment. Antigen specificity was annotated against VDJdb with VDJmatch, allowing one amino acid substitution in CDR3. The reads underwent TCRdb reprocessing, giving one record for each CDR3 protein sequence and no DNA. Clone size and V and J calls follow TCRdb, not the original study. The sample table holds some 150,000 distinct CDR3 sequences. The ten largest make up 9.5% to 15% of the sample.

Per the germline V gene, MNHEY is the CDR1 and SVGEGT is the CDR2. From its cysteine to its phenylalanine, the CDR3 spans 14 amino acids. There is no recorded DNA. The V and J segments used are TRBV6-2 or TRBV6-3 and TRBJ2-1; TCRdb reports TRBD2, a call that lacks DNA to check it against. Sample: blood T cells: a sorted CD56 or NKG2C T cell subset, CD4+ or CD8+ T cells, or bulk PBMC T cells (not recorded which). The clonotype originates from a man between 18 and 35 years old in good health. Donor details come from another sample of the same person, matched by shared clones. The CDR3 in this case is CASSFTSGSDEQFF.